This TCR beta chain was retrieved from a study of blood T cell repertoires in COVID-19. Study-wide context: Acute and convalescent COVID-19 samples came from the United States, Italy and Spain. PBMCs, B-cell-depleted T cells, or T cells provided the cDNA or gDNA that made up the material.

Original methodology: Nucleated cell counts were estimated from reference gene primer amplification. Profiled with immunoSEQ multiplex PCR; TCRdb holds only in-frame clones, not every one. From that table come the V and J calls and clone size; the DNA was used to work out D and trimming. Among under 350,000 clones listed, about 82% were seen once. CDR1 is KGHDR and CDR2 is SFDVKD in the germline V gene. V trimming: 3 bases; J trimming: 6 bases; junction bases outside the gene matches: 9. This CDR3 has 15 residues. This clone was found once. This TCR was recovered from a human donor in a cohort sampled during active COVID-19. This chain joins TRBV24-1 and TRBJ2-5; 7 nucleotides agree with TRBD1. Source material: peripheral blood. CDR3 nucleotides: TGTGCCACCAGTGATGGTAGACAGGGACGCCAGACCCAGTACTTC. It is translated as CATSDGRQGRQTQYF.